This T cell receptor (beta chain) originates from a study of identifying expanded T cells in peripheral blood. The study, taken as a whole, reports: Differentially abundant clones: roughly 1.2 between replicates, 16.4 at about two weeks, approximately 18 at four. Across healthy donors, higher total template counts meant significantly greater approximately 2-week count variance.

The CDR3 extends over 17 amino acids. Germline trimming cut 0 bases from V and 6 bases from J; bases unmatched to any gene: 6. CDR1 LGHNA and CDR2 YNFKEQ come from the germline V gene. Points on this clone: Its matching antigen is unknown.

Libraries were prepared by immunoSEQ multiplex PCR; TCRdb keeps only in-frame clonotypes and omits some of them. The table has around 130,000 clones, 65% to 90% seen once. This TCR was recovered from a person between 18 and 70 years old in good health. The rearrangement joins TRBV4-2 to TRBJ1-6, with 9 bases lining up with TRBD1. The sample taken for sequencing was blood. The CDR3 nucleotides are TGTGCCAGCAGCCAAGAGGGGACAGGGTCCGGTAATTCACCCCTCCACTTT. Amino acids: CASSQEGTGSGNSPLHF.